A selection of T cell receptor beta chains follows, all from one sample in a study of blood T cells in healthy people across ages. TCRdb analysed the 5' RACE reads with MiXCR anew, one entry per CDR3 protein. The repertoire holds 1.5 million to 2 million distinct CDR3 sequences, with about 49% as singletons. The sample comprised blood. The receptors derive from a woman in her thirties or forties in good health. CDR3s include the opening cysteine and the closing phenylalanine or tryptophan. The D gene is left open where the match is weak. A clone size is listed for some rows: how often the clone was seen (once, few, many), or a class if it is expanded.

few	TRBJ2-3	TRBV14	-	TGCGCCAGCAGCGCCCGTAGTAGCACAGATACGCAGTATTTT	CASSARSSTDTQYF
-	TRBJ2-2	TRBV7-2	-	TGTGCCAGCAGCTTGAGGGGCCTCACCGGGGAGCTGTTTTTT	CASSLRGLTGELFF
-	TRBJ2-7	TRBV7-9	-	TGTGCCAGCAGCTACCAAGGCAGTCTCTCCGAGCAGTACTTC	CASSYQGSLSEQYF
few	TRBJ1-2	TRBV2	-	TGTGCCAGCAGTTCACAGGGATTCAGCTATGGCTACACCTTC	CASSSQGFSYGYTF
-	TRBJ2-3	TRBV7-3	-	TGTGCCAGCAGCTTAACGAGAGGACAGATAACGCAGTATTTT	CASSLTRGQITQYF
few	TRBJ1-1	TRBV7-2	-	TGTGCCAGCAGCTTAGCGCCGTCGGATGAAGCTTTCTTT	CASSLAPSDEAFF
-	TRBJ2-3	TRBV9	-	TGTGCCAGCAGCGTAGCTGGGTGGGAGGTAATTCCGCAGTATTTT	CASSVAGWEVIPQYF
once	TRBJ2-7	TRBV10-3	TRBD2	TGTGCCATCAGTGAATGGGAGGGCGAGCAGTACTTC	CAISEWEGEQYF
-	TRBJ2-1	TRBV11-2	TRBD1	TGTGCCAGCAGCTTGGACAGGGGTCAACTCAATGAGCAGTTCTTC	CASSLDRGQLNEQFF
-	TRBJ1-2	TRBV4-3	-	TGCGCCAGCAGCCAAGCCTTCCCGGGGGGGAACTATGGCTACACCTTC	CASSQAFPGGNYGYTF
few	TRBJ2-7	TRBV6-1	-	TGTGCCAGCAGTGCTGAGGGGATGGCCCCGCCTAGCTCCTACGAGCAGTACTTC	CASSAEGMAPPSSYEQYF
-	TRBJ2-7	TRBV10-3	-	TGTGCCATCAGGGCAGGATCGGGCGAGCAGTACTTC	CAIRAGSGEQYF
few	TRBJ1-4	TRBV4-3	-	TGCGCCAGCAGCCAACTCGAGTCGAGAAATGAAAAACTGTTTTTT	CASSQLESRNEKLFF
-	TRBJ1-4	TRBV4-3	-	TGCGCCAGCAGCACCCAGGGAAATGAAAAACTGTTTTTT	CASSTQGNEKLFF
-	TRBJ2-5	TRBV4-2	-	TGTGCCAGCAGCCAAGAGGGGGGGCCGCAAGAGACCCAGTACTTC	CASSQEGGPQETQYF
-	TRBJ1-2	TRBV6-2/TRBV6-3	-	TGTGCCAGCAGTCCAGGGAGGCTCTATGGCTACACCTTC	CASSPGRLYGYTF
-	TRBJ2-1	TRBV7-2	TRBD2	TGTGCCAGCAGCTTTGACGGGGGGGCCCGAAATGAGCAGTTCTTC	CASSFDGGARNEQFF
-	TRBJ1-1	TRBV16	-	TGTGCCAGCAGCCCCGAGGGCCGAGACACTGAAGCTTTCTTT	CASSPEGRDTEAFF
-	TRBJ2-4	TRBV18	-	TGTGCCAGCTCACCCCCGTCACCCCTAGCCAAAAACATTCAGTACTTC	CASSPPSPLAKNIQYF
-	TRBJ1-1	TRBV9	-	TGTGCCAGCAGCGATGACAGCTTGAACACTGAAGCTTTCTTT	CASSDDSLNTEAFF
few	TRBJ2-5	TRBV5-1	TRBD2	TGCGCCAGCAGCTTGTTCAGCGGGGGAGTCCAAGAGACCCAGTACTTC	CASSLFSGGVQETQYF
few	TRBJ2-6	TRBV18	-	TGTGCCAGCTCACCACCGCCCGGCAGCAGAACCTCTGGGGCCAACGTCCTGACTTTC	CASSPPPGSRTSGANVLTF
once	TRBJ1-1	TRBV5-5	TRBD1	TGTGCCAGCAGCTTTAGGACAGGGTTGGAAGCTTTCTTT	CASSFRTGLEAFF
-	TRBJ2-3	TRBV4-1	TRBD1	TGCGCCAGCAGCCAAAATACAGGGGGTTACACAGATACGCAGTATTTT	CASSQNTGGYTDTQYF
few	TRBJ2-7	TRBV28	TRBD1	TGTGCCAGCAGCATACAGGGGCCCTACGAGCAGTACTTC	CASSIQGPYEQYF
few	TRBJ2-7	TRBV7-9	-	TGTGCCAGCAGCTTGTTTGAGGGATCCGAGCAGTACTTC	CASSLFEGSEQYF
-	TRBJ2-6	TRBV4-3	-	TGCGCCAGCAGCCAAGATGGGGCCGGGGCCAACGTCCTGACTTTC	CASSQDGAGANVLTF
-	TRBJ1-1	TRBV13	-	TGTGCCAGCAGCTCCGGGGGGAATGAAGCTTTCTTT	CASSSGGNEAFF
-	TRBJ2-5	TRBV6-2/TRBV6-3	TRBD1	TGTGCCAGCAGTTACCGGACCGGACAGGGGTCTACGCAAGAGACCCAGTACTTC	CASSYRTGQGSTQETQYF